Sequencing of this T cell receptor beta chain was carried out in a study of Graves' ophthalmopathy and Graves' hyperthyroidism. Worth noting for this clonotype: Antigen: not known.

The study, taken as a whole, reports: Blood also held most thyroid clonotypes expanded above 0.001 frequency.

RNA transcripts yielded amplified TCR beta CDR3 regions. HTBI-primed first-round RT-PCR preceded second-round multiplex PCR. TCRdb re-derived calls from the multiplex PCR reads in MiXCR, one entry per CDR3 protein. Counted here are about 1.1 million distinct CDR3 sequences, about 38% occurring once; the ten biggest clones make up around 10%. The CDR3 covers 15 residues. The ends were cut back, 8 bases at V and 9 bases at J, with 23 bases in the middle. Germline-derived CDR1 and CDR2 are LNHNV and YYDKDF (reference sequence). Specimen: peripheral blood or thyroid tissue (not recorded which). The TCR originated in an adult man with Graves' hyperthyroidism. The chain is built from TRBV15 and TRBJ1-5; possibly TRBD1 for D (5 bases). This CDR3 is CATSGRDTGQAPQHF. The CDR3 coding sequence is TGTGCCACCTCGGGCAGGGATACAGGTCAGGCGCCCCAGCATTTT.